Shown below are 5 T cell receptor beta chains from a single sample sequenced in a study of cytomegalovirus exposure and HLA in healthy donors. Primers for the PCR totalled 60 Vbeta and 13 Jbeta. Clones were sequenced by immunoSEQ multiplex PCR, and TCRdb holds only the in-frame ones, with some missing. The repertoire consists of 150,000 or so clones, with 82% occurring once and the leading ten covering roughly 3.2%. The sequencing sample was made of PBMCs. These TCRs come from a man younger than 35 in good health and CMV-seropositive.

The chain combines TRBV5-4 with TRBJ1-5; D gene ambiguous. CDR3 length equals 14 residues. Germline assignment: CDR1 SGHNT and CDR2 YYREEE (reference sequence). V gave up 0 bases and J gave up 6 bases, with 10 bases separating them. The CDR3 here is CASSLGGGAQPQHF. The CDR3, as DNA: TGTGCCAGCAGCTTGGGGGGAGGAGCTCAGCCCCAGCATTTT.

V gene TRBV30 combines with J gene TRBJ1-1; D might be TRBD1 (6 bases). Germline CDR1 GTSNPN, CDR2 SVGIG (reference sequence). This CDR3 is 17 amino acids long. V lost 0 bases, J lost 4 bases, and 21 bases lay in between. The CDR3 DNA follows: TGTGCCTGGAGTGTACTGGGCCTAGGACAGTCGAGCACTGAAGCTTTCTTT. The encoded protein is CAWSVLGLGQSSTEAFF.

The genes are TRBV7-9 and TRBJ2-7; 11 nucleotides line up with TRBD2. After removal of 5 bases from V and 2 bases from J, the junction contained 5 bases not matched to a gene. The CDR3 contains 15 residues. Germline CDR1 is SEHNR and CDR2 is FQNEAQ (reference sequence). The CDR3 loop reads CASSKGTSGAYEQYF. The DNA for the CDR3 is TGTGCCAGCAGCAAAGGGACTAGCGGTGCCTACGAGCAGTACTTC.

The chain is built from TRBV28 and TRBJ1-1; TRBD1 matches at 10 bases. Trimming took 5 bases from V and 5 from J; bases not matched to a gene: 2. The germline CDR1 and CDR2 sequences are MDHEN and SYDVKM. The CDR3 spans 13 residues. CDR3 nucleotide sequence: TGTGCCAGCAGTGCGGACAGGGGGACTGAAGCTTTCTTT. It is translated as CASSADRGTEAFF.

The V gene is TRBV25-1, the J gene TRBJ2-3; TRBD1 might be the D (5 bases). This CDR3 spans 11 amino acids. V lost 10 bases and J 8 bases, leaving 13 bases between the germline ends. From germline, CDR1 is MGHDK and CDR2 SYGVNS. CDR3: CANIGVFTQYF. The CDR3 DNA is TGTGCCAACATAGGGGTGTTTACGCAGTATTTT. Full variable domain (remainder filled in from reference TRBV25-1 and TRBJ2-3): EADIYQTPRYLVIGTGKKITLECSQTMGHDKMYWYQQDPGMELHLIHYSYGVNSTEKGDLSSESTVSRIRTEHFPLTLESARPSHTSQYLCANIGVFTQYFGPGTRLTVL.